What follows are 26 T cell receptor beta chains derived from one specimen sequenced in a study of blood T cell repertoires in COVID-19. Sequenced by immunoSEQ multiplex PCR; TCRdb stores in-frame clones only, minus some. The table includes roughly 400,000 clones, 85% to 90% detected once. The source material was PBMCs or T cells enriched from blood (not recorded which). Every receptor here comes from a man aged 25-45 years who had recovered from COVID-19.

The chain has TRBV29-1 and TRBJ1-2; the D is unclear. Germline assignment: CDR1 SQVTM and CDR2 ANQGSEA. V gave up 6 bases and J gave up 8 bases, with 7 bases separating them. CDR3 length: 9 residues. The CDR3, as DNA: TGCAGCGTGGCCCCAGGCTACACCTTC. It is translated as CSVAPGYTF. Looking up the rest from reference TRBV29-1 and TRBJ1-2 gives the full variable domain: SAVISQKPSRDICQRGTSLTIQCQVDSQVTMMFWYRQQPGQSLTLIATANQGSEATYESGFVIDKFPISRPNLTFSTLTVSNMSPEDSSIYLCSVAPGYTFGSGTRLTVV.

The V and J genes are TRBV30 and TRBJ2-7; 10 bases fit TRBD2. The CDR3 runs to 14 residues. Germline loops: CDR1 GTSNPN, CDR2 SVGIG (reference sequence). V was clipped by 1 base and J by 5 bases; unmatched bases: 5. The CDR3 sequence: CAWSAGTSVDEQYF. The DNA for the CDR3 is TGTGCCTGGAGTGCCGGGACTAGCGTCGACGAGCAGTACTTC.

The rearrangement joins TRBV24-1 to TRBJ2-1, with 14 bases lining up with TRBD2. This CDR3 has 15 amino acids. The trim removed 7 bases at V and 8 bases at J, leaving 6 bases unmatched. Germline V CDR1 and CDR2: KGHDR, SFDVKD. CDR3 coding DNA: TGTGCCACCAGCTCCGGGACTAGCGGGAGCGATGAGCAGTTCTTC. Its protein product is CATSSGTSGSDEQFF.

As concerns this clone: The sample contains more than one DNA sequence encoding this CDR3. The chain links TRBV27 to TRBJ1-5, with D unclear. This CDR3 is 13 amino acids long. The V end was cut by 2 bases, the J end by 7 bases, with 9 bases between. CDR1 and CDR2 (germline): MNHEY, SMNVEV (reference sequence). The DNA of the CDR3 is TGTGCCAGCAGTTTACGGGGTAACCAGCCCCAGCATTTT. It translates to CASSLRGNQPQHF.

The chain recombines TRBV14 with TRBJ2-3; TRBD1 matches at 10 bases. Per the germline V gene, CDR1 is SGHDN and CDR2 is FVKESK. The J segment lost 5 bases and the V segment lost 3 bases, leaving 8 bases of the junction unmatched. The CDR3 runs to 16 residues. CDR3 loop: CASSHLTGGWGDTQYF. The CDR3 DNA sequence: TGTGCCAGCAGCCACCTGACAGGGGGCTGGGGAGATACGCAGTATTTT.

The chain recombines TRBV5-1 with TRBJ1-5; weak D call: TRBD1 (5 bases). V lost 2 bases to trimming and J lost 3 bases, with 9 bases between them. Germline CDR1 SGHRS, CDR2 YFSETQ. The CDR3 runs to 14 residues. The CDR3 sequence: CASSFGGINQPQHF. CDR3 nucleotide sequence: TGCGCCAGCAGCTTTGGGGGGATCAATCAGCCCCAGCATTTT.

The V call is TRBV4-1, the J call TRBJ2-1; D not resolved. This CDR3 contains 12 residues. V lost 1 base and J 8 bases, leaving 6 bases between the germline ends. Germline CDR1 and CDR2: MGHRA and YSYEKL. CDR3 residues: CASSQVLYEQFF. The CDR3 DNA sequence: TGCGCCAGCAGCCAAGTTCTCTATGAGCAGTTCTTC.

V usage is TRBV5-1 and J usage is TRBJ2-7; tentatively, D is TRBD1 (5 bases). The germline V gene encodes CDR1 SGHRS and CDR2 YFSETQ. The CDR3 has 13 amino acids. Trimming cost V 3 bases and J 5 bases, with 12 bases left between them. This CDR3 reads CASSYGQNDEQYF. CDR3 bases: TGCGCCAGCAGCTACGGACAAAACGACGAGCAGTACTTC.

The V call is TRBV18, the J call TRBJ2-1, with D tentatively TRBD2 (6 bases). CDR3 length: 13 residues. From germline, CDR1 is KGHSH and CDR2 LQKENI. Trimming shortened V by 5 bases and J by 5 bases, and 10 bases separated the two germline ends. The CDR3 bases are TGTGCCAGCTCATCTCGGGAGAACAATGAGCAGTTCTTC. Its protein product is CASSSRENNEQFF. Supplemented by reference TRBV18 and TRBJ2-1, the full variable domain reads NAGVMQNPRHLVRRRGQEARLRCSPMKGHSHVYWYRQLPEEGLKFMVYLQKENIIDESGMPKERFSAEFPKEGPSILRIQQVVRGDSAAYFCASSSRENNEQFFGPGTRLTVL.

The V gene is TRBV27, the J gene TRBJ2-5; D call uncertain. Trimming took off 2 bases at V and 1 base at J, with 8 bases between the two ends. CDR1 and CDR2 from the germline V gene are MNHEY and SMNVEV (reference sequence). The CDR3 loop spans 14 amino acids. CDR3 sequence: CASSLGLFQETQYF. In DNA form, the CDR3 reads TGTGCCAGCAGTTTAGGGCTGTTCCAAGAGACCCAGTACTTC.

The chain employs TRBV3-1 (or the pseudogene TRBV3-2) and TRBJ2-5; 10 bases are shared with TRBD1. There are 18 residues in the CDR3. The V and J ends lost 0 bases and 5 bases, in that order; junction bases with no gene match: 12. The germline CDR1 and CDR2 sequences are LGHDT and YNNKEL (reference sequence). CDR3 region: CASSQDRGTGDSRETQYF. CDR3 bases: TGTGCCAGCAGCCAAGATAGGGGGACAGGGGACTCGAGGGAGACCCAGTACTTC.

The chain employs TRBV5-4 and TRBJ1-6, with D perhaps matching TRBD1 (6 bases). The CDR3 consists of 15 residues. Germline V lookup: CDR1 SGHNT, CDR2 YYREEE (reference sequence). V was clipped by 5 bases and J by 8 bases, with 17 bases between them. The CDR3 is CASSATGTRDSPLHF. As DNA, the CDR3 is TGTGCCAGCAGTGCTACCGGGACAAGAGATTCACCCCTCCACTTT.

The chain uses TRBV18 and TRBJ2-7, with 7 bases that match TRBD1. Germline lookup yields CDR1 KGHSH and CDR2 LQKENI. The V segment lost 0 bases and the J segment 2 bases; nucleotides outside the gene matches: 7. The CDR3 covers 16 residues. CDR3 region: CASSPPGQSLTYEQYF. The CDR3, as DNA: TGTGCCAGCTCACCACCGGGACAGTCACTTACCTACGAGCAGTACTTC.

The genes are TRBV5-4 and TRBJ1-2; D unresolved. Between the trimmed V and J ends, which lost 0 bases and 0 bases, there was a span of 6 bases. The CDR3 consists of 14 residues. Germline values: CDR1 SGHNT, CDR2 YYREEE (reference sequence). This CDR3 reads CASSLGRTNYGYTF. The CDR3 DNA sequence: TGTGCCAGCAGCTTGGGCAGAACTAACTATGGCTACACCTTC.

This sequence joins TRBV4-1 and TRBJ2-3; 9 bases fit TRBD2. Germline V gene sequence: CDR1 MGHRA, CDR2 YSYEKL. Germline trimming cut 1 base from V and 0 bases from J; bases unmatched to any gene: 11. This CDR3 contains 19 residues. The CDR3 DNA sequence: TGCGCCAGCAGCCAAGGCCCGATGTTTGCGGGAGGGAGCACAGATACGCAGTATTTT. Amino acids: CASSQGPMFAGGSTDTQYF.

The V gene is TRBV2, the J gene TRBJ1-2; 9 bases match TRBD1. Germline V gene sequence: CDR1 SNHLY, CDR2 FYNNEI. V lost 8 bases, J lost 6 bases, and 7 bases stayed unmatched. CDR3 length: 13 residues. The CDR3 here is CASHRGLVDGYTF. The CDR3 nucleotides read TGTGCCAGCCACAGGGGGCTGGTGGATGGCTACACCTTC.

The chain is built from TRBV24-1 and TRBJ2-7; a weak D match, TRBD2 (6 bases). CDR3 size: 13 residues. With 6 bases removed from V and 7 bases from J, the gap between germline ends came to 15 bases. Germline V lookup: CDR1 KGHDR, CDR2 SFDVKD. The CDR3, as DNA: TGTGCCACCAGTCTATCCGGGACTCCAGAGCAGTACTTC. Translation gives CATSLSGTPEQYF.

The CDR3 region has the DNA TGTGCCAGCAGCTTGGTTCAGGTTGAATATGGCTACACCTTC. This encodes CASSLVQVEYGYTF. V gene TRBV5-6 combines with J gene TRBJ1-2; D unclear. Trimming removed 0 bases from V and 5 bases from J, with 11 bases in between. The germline V gene has CDR1 SGHDT and CDR2 YYEEEE. The CDR3 runs 14 residues.

This chain links TRBV28 with TRBJ1-3, with D uncertain. This CDR3 has 14 amino acids. Germline-derived CDR1 and CDR2 are MDHEN and SYDVKM. V was trimmed by 9 bases and J by 0 bases, leaving 12 bases between them. The CDR3 loop is CASYDNNSGNTIYF. CDR3 DNA: TGTGCCAGTTACGACAACAACTCTGGAAACACCATATATTTT.

The V gene is TRBV7-8, the J gene TRBJ2-1, with 13 bases identical to TRBD2. The V gene end was trimmed by 3 bases and the J gene end by 5 bases; junction bases not matched to a gene: 7. Germline V gives CDR1 SGHVS, CDR2 FQNEAQ. This CDR3 has 17 amino acids. The CDR3 sequence is CASSFRLAGGWNNEQFF. The DNA for the CDR3 is TGTGCCAGCAGCTTCAGACTAGCGGGAGGCTGGAACAATGAGCAGTTCTTC. The entire variable domain, with the rest obtained from reference TRBV7-8 and TRBJ2-1, is as follows: GAGVSQSPRYKVAKRGQDVALRCDPISGHVSLFWYQQALGQGPEFLTYFQNEAQLDKSGLPSDRFFAERPEGSVSTLKIQRTQQEDSAVYLCASSFRLAGGWNNEQFFGPGTRLTVL.

The chain is built from TRBV11-2 and TRBJ1-4; D call uncertain. The germline V and J ends were trimmed by 3 bases and 13 bases, with 15 bases remaining between them. CDR3 length equals 13 residues. Germline CDR1 reads SGHAT; CDR2 reads FQNNGV. CDR3 DNA: TGTGCCAGCAGCTTTATCCAGAAACCCCCACTGTTTTTT. This translates into CASSFIQKPPLFF.

The chain employs TRBV27 and TRBJ1-2; 9 bases are shared with TRBD1. The CDR3 has 15 amino acids. Unmatched junction bases numbered 10, after V lost 7 bases and J lost 4 bases. The germline CDR1 and CDR2 sequences are MNHEY and SMNVEV (reference sequence). The CDR3 DNA follows: TGTGCCAGCACCCGAGACAACAGGGGGCCCTATGGCTACACCTTC. Translated: CASTRDNRGPYGYTF.

As DNA, the CDR3 is TGTGCCTGGGTCCCGGGACTAGCGGGAGGGAGGTACACCGGGGAGCTGTTTTTT. Protein: CAWVPGLAGGRYTGELFF. The chain couples TRBV30 to TRBJ2-2; TRBD2 matches 16 bases. Germline V lookup: CDR1 GTSNPN, CDR2 SVGIG (reference sequence). The CDR3 spans 18 residues. J was trimmed by 3 bases and V by 5 bases; bases with no gene match: 9.

The chain is built from TRBV19 and TRBJ1-1, with D perhaps TRBD1 (5 bases). Germline lookup yields CDR1 LNHDA and CDR2 SQIVND (reference sequence). CDR3 size: 16 residues. V was clipped by 1 base and J by 0 bases, with 12 bases between them. The CDR3 sequence is CASSIGATVMNTEAFF. The DNA of the CDR3 is TGTGCCAGTAGTATAGGGGCGACAGTCATGAACACTGAAGCTTTCTTT.

The V and J genes are TRBV5-1 and TRBJ1-1; D gene ambiguous. V lost 1 base and J 0 bases, leaving 4 bases between the germline ends. This CDR3 has 13 residues. Germline loops: CDR1 SGHRS, CDR2 YFSETQ. The CDR3 loop is CASSLTLNTEAFF. The CDR3 DNA follows: TGCGCCAGCAGCTTGACTTTGAACACTGAAGCTTTCTTT.

The table lists this clone with a few counts. The rearrangement links TRBV3-1 (or the pseudogene TRBV3-2) to TRBJ2-2, with D unresolved. The V end was cut by 2 bases, the J end by 6 bases, with 4 bases between. The CDR3 is made up of 12 amino acids. Per germline, CDR1 LGHDT and CDR2 YNNKEL (reference sequence). CDR3 coding DNA: TGTGCCAGCAGCCAATATCCCGGGGAGCTGTTTTTT. It codes for CASSQYPGELFF.